This TCR beta chain was sequenced in a study of T cells in Graves' hyperthyroidism and ophthalmopathy. For the study at large: Upon initial diagnosis and before any treatment, peripheral blood was collected.

Researchers took RNA transcripts and amplified the TCR beta CDR3 regions from them. The HTBI primer set was used in a first-round RT-PCR of the TCR CDR3. TCRdb called the multiplex PCR reads again in MiXCR, with one record for every CDR3 protein. The table lists a few hundred thousand distinct CDR3 sequences, under 25% of them singletons, with around a quarter in the top ten. Trimming removed 2 bases at V and 3 bases at J, with 17 bases between. The CDR3 length is 17 residues. CDR1 is MNHEY, CDR2 SVGAGI, per germline. Notes on this clonotype: As yet, its antigen is unknown.

Study outcomes and limitations: Ophthalmopathy was identified by the model a median around 6.9 months ahead of onset. A model of 13 V-J pairs discriminated ophthalmopathy from stable hyperthyroidism. Also found in blood were most expanded thyroid clonotypes above 0.001.

This chain links TRBV6-5 with TRBJ1-5; D remains unclear. This TCR came from a man between 18 and 29 years old with Graves' hyperthyroidism. Sequencing was performed on blood. The CDR3 sequence is CASSYGGDRRYNQPQHF. CDR3 coding DNA: TGTGCCAGCAGTTACGGCGGTGACCGCCGATACAATCAGCCCCAGCATTTT.